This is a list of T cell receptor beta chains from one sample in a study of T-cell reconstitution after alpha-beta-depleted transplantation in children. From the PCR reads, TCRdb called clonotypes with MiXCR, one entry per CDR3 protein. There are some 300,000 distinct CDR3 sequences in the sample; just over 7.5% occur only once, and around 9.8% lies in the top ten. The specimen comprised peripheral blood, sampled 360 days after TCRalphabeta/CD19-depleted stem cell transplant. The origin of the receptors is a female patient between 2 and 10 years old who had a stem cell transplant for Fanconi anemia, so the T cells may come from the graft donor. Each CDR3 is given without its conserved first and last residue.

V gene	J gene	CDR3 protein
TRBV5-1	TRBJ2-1	ASSFPGGLQEQF
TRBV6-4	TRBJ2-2	ASSETGWTGELF
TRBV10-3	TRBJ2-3	AISQTGKVTDTQY
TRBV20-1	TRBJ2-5	SAQSPGGVGETQY
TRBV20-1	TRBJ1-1	SALGYWGDTEAF
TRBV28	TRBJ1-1	ASRGVSEAF
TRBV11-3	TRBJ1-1	ASSFRGQDTEAF
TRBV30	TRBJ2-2	AWIFSGRSNTGELF
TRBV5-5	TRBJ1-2	ASSLHSQDGYT
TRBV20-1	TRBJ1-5	SAAGQGGFGNQPQH
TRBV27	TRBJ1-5	ASSLSQYSNQPQH
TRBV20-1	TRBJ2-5	SGLGGGVETQY
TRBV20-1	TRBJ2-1	SARKSRGARYNEQF
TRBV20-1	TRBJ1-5	SARLHQGYGNQPQH
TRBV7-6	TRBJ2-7	ASSSRTFLDGEQY
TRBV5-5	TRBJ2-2	ASSFRDTGYTGELF
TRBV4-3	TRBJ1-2	ASSQGAREGGGYT
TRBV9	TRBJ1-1	ASSVGERGRNTEAF
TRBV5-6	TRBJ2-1	ASSPGRFDEQF
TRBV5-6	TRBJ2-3	ASRDRGMADTQY
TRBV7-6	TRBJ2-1	ASSSPGTSGAEQF
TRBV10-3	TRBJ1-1	AIGTGALNTEAF
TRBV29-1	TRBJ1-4	SARGTNEKLF
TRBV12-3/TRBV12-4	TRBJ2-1	ASTPAGGYNEQF
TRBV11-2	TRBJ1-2	ASSSPTGYYGYT
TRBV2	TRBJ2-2	ASSGLGGTGELF
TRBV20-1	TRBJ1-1	SAPDLDRNTEAF
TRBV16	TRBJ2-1	ASSQSFFEQF
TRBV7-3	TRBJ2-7	ASSPPGRGTYEQY
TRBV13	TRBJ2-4	ASSHRIKNIQY
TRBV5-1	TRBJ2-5	ASSPTSGSLIGETQY
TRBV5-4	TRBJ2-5	ASSWDRAETQY
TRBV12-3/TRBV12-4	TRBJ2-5	ASSLAGVETQY
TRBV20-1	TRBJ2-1	SAKDRAYNEQF
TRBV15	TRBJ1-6	ATSREHSSYNSPLH
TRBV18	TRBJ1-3	ASSPPGMLAGNTIY
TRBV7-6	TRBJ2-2	ASSQYMNTGELF
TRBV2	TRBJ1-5	ASRGDTDSNQPQH
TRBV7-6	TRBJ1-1	ASSRGQGTEAF
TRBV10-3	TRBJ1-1	AISDGTDTEAF
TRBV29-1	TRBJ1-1	SVEQGAWAEAF
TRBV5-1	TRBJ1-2	ASSRDLDYGYT
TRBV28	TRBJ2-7	ASRHLPGEQY
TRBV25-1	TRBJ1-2	ASSDFDRAYT
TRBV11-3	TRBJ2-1	ASSSSGGAGNEQF